A single sample is the source of the 21 T cell receptor beta chains below, sequenced in a study of OX40 agonist ivuxolimab in advanced cancers. The repertoire was sequenced with immunoSEQ multiplex PCR; TCRdb's copy has only in-frame clones and lacks some. The sample has some 43,000 clones, about 90% seen once. The source was CD4+ or CD8+ T cells sorted from blood, collected in a trial of the OX40 agonist ivuxolimab. These receptors all stem from an adult with an advanced solid tumor such as melanoma, head and neck, liver or kidney cancer.

This chain uses TRBV25-1 with TRBJ1-6; a possible D gene is TRBD1 (5 bases). This CDR3 comprises 12 residues. CDR1 is MGHDK, CDR2 SYGVNS, per germline. V dropped 6 bases and J dropped 9 bases, with 9 bases sitting between them. CDR3 protein: CASRAGSSPLHF. The CDR3 coding sequence is TGTGCCAGCAGGGCAGGGTCTTCACCCCTCCACTTT. The variable domain in full, with the rest retrieved from reference TRBV25-1 and TRBJ1-6, is EADIYQTPRYLVIGTGKKITLECSQTMGHDKMYWYQQDPGMELHLIHYSYGVNSTEKGDLSSESTVSRIRTEHFPLTLESARPSHTSQYLCASRAGSSPLHFGNGTRLTVT.

This chain links TRBV5-4 with TRBJ1-1, with a tentative D call TRBD1 (6 bases). The CDR3 consists of 15 residues. CDR1 and CDR2 from the germline V gene are SGHNT and YYREEE (reference sequence). Trimming removed 4 bases from V and 3 bases from J, with 16 bases in between. DNA of the CDR3: TGTGCCAGCAGCGCCCCGGGACAAATATACACTGAAGCTTTCTTT. It specifies CASSAPGQIYTEAFF. The full variable domain, with the rest looked up from reference TRBV5-4 and TRBJ1-1, is ETGVTQSPTHLIKTRGQQVTLRCSSQSGHNTVSWYQQALGQGPQFIFQYYREEENGRGNFPPRFSGLQFPNYSSELNVNALELDDSALYLCASSAPGQIYTEAFFGQGTRLTVV.

This chain connects TRBV28 to TRBJ2-7; D is uncertain. The CDR3 runs 15 residues. Trimming left V 2 bases short and J 0 bases short, with 11 bases between. From germline, CDR1 is MDHEN and CDR2 SYDVKM. For the CDR3, the DNA is TGTGCCAGCAGTTTAGGGCAGGTCCGCTCCTACGAGCAGTACTTC. It specifies CASSLGQVRSYEQYF.

The V call is TRBV5-6, the J call TRBJ2-7, with 7 nucleotides matching TRBD2. From germline, CDR1 is SGHDT and CDR2 YYEEEE. The CDR3 spans 16 residues. The junction had 9 bases not matched to a gene; V was cut back by 3 bases and J by 0 bases. The CDR3 DNA sequence: TGTGCCAGCAGCTCTCCCAGGCGGACTAGCTCCTACGAGCAGTACTTC. Translating gives CASSSPRRTSSYEQYF.

The chain uses TRBV11-3 and TRBJ2-1; 7 bases align to TRBD1. Germline CDR1 SGHNT, CDR2 YENEEA. V trimming: 1 base; J trimming: 1 base; junction bases outside the gene matches: 10. CDR3 length: 18 amino acids. The CDR3 bases are TGTGCCAGCAGCTTAGGGCTCCGACAGGGTGGATCCTACAATGAGCAGTTCTTC. Protein: CASSLGLRQGGSYNEQFF.

J is TRBJ2-7 and V is TRBV5-8; the D gene is possibly TRBD1 (6 bases). There are 15 residues in the CDR3. Germline CDR1 is SGHTS and CDR2 is YDEGEE. The V gene lost 4 bases and the J gene lost 2 bases, with 16 bases spanning the gap. The CDR3 DNA follows: TGTGCCAGCAGCGAACGGGACATTCTAACCTACGAGCAGTACTTC. It yields the protein CASSERDILTYEQYF.

V gene TRBV7-6 combines with J gene TRBJ2-7; D is ambiguous. Germline CDR1 and CDR2: SGHVS and FNYEAQ. CDR3 length equals 15 residues. V gave up 1 base and J gave up 5 bases, with 15 bases separating them. For the CDR3, the DNA is TGTGCCAGCAGCTTAGAGGTTTTTCCTTCCGACGAGCAGTACTTC. Amino acid sequence: CASSLEVFPSDEQYF.

In the case of this clone: The same CDR3 is also encoded by other DNA sequences in this sample. This chain links TRBV6-6 with TRBJ2-1, with D possibly matching TRBD1 (6 bases). Germline CDR1 MNHNY, CDR2 SVGAGI (reference sequence). The CDR3 runs to 13 residues. V lost 6 bases and J 8 bases, leaving 14 bases between the germline ends. The CDR3 nucleotides are TGTGCCAGCAGCCAACAGGGAATAGATGAGCAGTTCTTC. Its protein product is CASSQQGIDEQFF.

A single count supports this clone. The CDR3, as DNA: TGTGCCAGCAGCTTACCTCTGGACGGACCCACTGAAGCTTTCTTT. Protein sequence: CASSLPLDGPTEAFF. This sequence joins TRBV11-2 and TRBJ1-1; no reliable D call. V gave up 2 bases and J gave up 4 bases, with 14 bases separating them. Germline V gives CDR1 SGHAT, CDR2 FQNNGV. This CDR3 comprises 15 residues.

The rearrangement links TRBV19 to TRBJ1-1; D is perhaps TRBD1 (5 bases). The V and J ends lost 2 bases and 6 bases respectively, with 16 bases between them. Germline CDR1 LNHDA, CDR2 SQIVND (reference sequence). The length of the CDR3 is 15 residues. In DNA, the CDR3 is TGTGCCAGTAGTATATATGGCGGGGGTTTGGCTGAAGCTTTCTTT. This codes for CASSIYGGGLAEAFF.

This clone was counted a few times. The rearrangement uses TRBV5-4 and TRBJ1-6; D perhaps matches TRBD1 (5 bases). The CDR3 is 14 residues long. The V and J ends lost 0 bases and 6 bases respectively, with 7 bases between them. The germline CDR1 and CDR2 sequences are SGHNT and YYREEE (reference sequence). This CDR3 is CASSLGTSNSPLHF. The CDR3 DNA sequence: TGTGCCAGCAGCTTGGGGACAAGTAATTCACCCCTCCACTTT.

In this sample, this clone is medium-sized. V is TRBV7-9 and J is TRBJ2-5; TRBD1 matches 8 bases. The V gene's germline CDR1 is SEHNR and CDR2 FQNEAQ (reference sequence). V dropped 6 bases and J dropped 1; count of bases not matched to a gene: 7. The CDR3 is 15 amino acids. The CDR3: CASRPGQGRQETQYF. The CDR3 bases are TGTGCCAGCAGACCCGGACAGGGCCGCCAAGAGACCCAGTACTTC.

The V call is TRBV9, the J call TRBJ1-4; D unclear. Deletions cut 3 bases from V and 0 bases from J, with 9 bases between. Per the germline V gene, CDR1 is SGDLS and CDR2 is YYNGEE. The CDR3 length is 15 residues. Here the CDR3 reads CASSARYTTNEKLFF. The CDR3 nucleotides are TGTGCCAGCAGCGCCCGATACACAACTAATGAAAAACTGTTTTTT.

This clone was seen only once. The J gene is TRBJ1-2, the V gene TRBV11-2; D is perhaps TRBD1 (6 bases). CDR1 and CDR2 from the germline V gene are SGHAT and FQNNGV. The CDR3 loop spans 17 amino acids. V lost 0 bases to trimming and J lost 6 bases, with 20 bases between them. CDR3 sequence (DNA): TGTGCCAGCAGCTTAGATCCCGGCAGGGGACAACTAGATGGCTACACCTTC. It is translated as CASSLDPGRGQLDGYTF.

This rearrangement joins TRBV28 to TRBJ2-7; no clear D. The CDR3 extends over 11 amino acids. Germline V gene data show CDR1 as MDHEN and CDR2 as SYDVKM. V was cut by 10 bases and J by 6 bases, with 13 bases left in between. CDR3: CATTSMGEQYF. The CDR3 DNA follows: TGTGCCACGACCTCAATGGGCGAGCAGTACTTC.

The rearrangement joins TRBV7-2 to TRBJ2-7; D is possibly TRBD1 or TRBD2 (5 bases each). CDR1 is SGHTA and CDR2 is FQGNSA in the germline V gene. The CDR3 is made up of 13 amino acids. The V end was cut by 5 bases, the J end by 1 base, with 9 bases between. DNA of the CDR3: TGTGCCAGCAGCGGGACGGTGTCCTACGAGCAGTACTTC. Translated: CASSGTVSYEQYF.

This chain uses TRBV6-5 with TRBJ1-1; D possibly corresponds to TRBD1 (5 bases). Trimming removed 4 bases at V and 4 bases at J, with 16 bases between. The CDR3 has 15 amino acids. Germline-derived CDR1 and CDR2 are MNHEY and SVGAGI. The CDR3 nucleotides are TGTGCCAGCAGTTTAGTGGGGGGTTTGGGCACTGAAGCTTTCTTT. Its protein product is CASSLVGGLGTEAFF.

The chain is built from TRBV4-1 and TRBJ1-2, with D unclear. The germline CDR1 and CDR2 sequences are MGHRA and YSYEKL. The V and J ends lost 0 bases and 6 bases respectively, with 11 bases between them. The CDR3 runs to 14 residues. Written as DNA, the CDR3 is TGCGCCAGCAGCCAAGATTCCGGGCGGGATGGCTACACCTTC. This codes for CASSQDSGRDGYTF.

The chain links TRBV19 to TRBJ2-2; tentatively, D is TRBD1 (6 bases). The V end lost 4 bases, the J end lost 2 bases, and 23 bases lay between the germline ends. CDR3 length: 19 residues. Germline-derived CDR1 and CDR2 are LNHDA and SQIVND (reference sequence). In nucleotides, the CDR3 is TGTGCCAGTAGTACCGGACAGTTGTGGGGTATAAGAAACACCGGGGAGCTGTTTTTT. Protein product: CASSTGQLWGIRNTGELFF.

This chain uses TRBV5-1 with TRBJ1-4; 7 nucleotides match TRBD1. This CDR3 has 20 residues. J was trimmed by 0 bases and V by 4 bases; bases with no gene match: 18. Looked up from germline, CDR1 is SGHRS and CDR2 is YFSETQ. For the CDR3, the DNA is TGCGCCAGCAGCCCTGGGGTGACAGGGAACTATTTTGCAACTAATGAAAAACTGTTTTTT. Its translation: CASSPGVTGNYFATNEKLFF.

V usage is TRBV6-1 and J usage is TRBJ1-1; D is perhaps TRBD1 (5 bases). The germline V gene encodes CDR1 MNHNS and CDR2 SASEGT. The CDR3 contains 11 residues. The V and J ends lost 11 bases and 7 bases respectively, with 14 bases between them. The DNA of the CDR3 is TGTGCCGGCAACCGGGGGGGTGAAGCTTTCTTT. It encodes CAGNRGGEAFF.